This is a list of T cell receptor beta chains from one sample in a study of siplizumab effects on memory and regulatory T cells. Only in-frame clones appear in the TCRdb table, and some are missing; sequencing was by immunoSEQ multiplex PCR. The table has about 80,000 clones, 95% seen once. Sequencing was performed on CD8+ T cells sorted from blood. All receptors derive from a human donor in good health. Each CDR3 is given with its conserved first and last residue. D genes are given only for firm matches. Some rows have no size entry. The others give once, few or many, or a class for an expanded clone.

cdr3_length j_call clone_size d_call v_call cdr3_nt cdr3_aa
15 TRBJ1-1 . TRBD1 TRBV6-1 TGTGCCAGCAGTGTGGCCAGGGGGGCCAACACTGAAGCTTTCTTT CASSVARGANTEAFF
17 TRBJ2-7 . TRBD2 TRBV27 TGTGCCAGCAGTTTTGGGGGGAGGGGTCCTTATAACTACGAGCAGTACTTC CASSFGGRGPYNYEQYF
17 TRBJ2-7 . . TRBV14 TGTGCCAGCAGCCAAGATCACCCTCGAGGGGGATCCTACGAGCAGTACTTC CASSQDHPRGGSYEQYF
12 TRBJ2-3 . . TRBV7-3 TGTGCCAGCAGCTTAACCCCAGATACGCAGTATTTT CASSLTPDTQYF
12 TRBJ2-1 . TRBD2 TRBV12-5 TGTGCTAGTGGTTCGGGAGGCAATGAGCAGTTCTTC CASGSGGNEQFF
17 TRBJ2-5 once TRBD1 TRBV10-3 TGTGCCATCAGTGAGTCGACATCTCAGGGGGTGGGCGAGACCCAGTACTTC CAISESTSQGVGETQYF
13 TRBJ1-1 . . TRBV6-6 TGTGCCAGCAGTTACTCGGAGAACACTGAAGCTTTCTTT CASSYSENTEAFF
14 TRBJ2-3 . . TRBV11-2 TGTGCTAGCAGCTTCCCCCGTGAGACAGATACGCAGTATTTT CASSFPRETDTQYF
15 TRBJ2-7 . . TRBV10-1 TGCGCCAGCAGTGAGTTTCCCGGGCCGGCCTACGAGCAGTACTTC CASSEFPGPAYEQYF
13 TRBJ2-5 . . TRBV19 TGTGCCACCAGCGAAGGTCGGGGGGAGACCCAGTACTTC CATSEGRGETQYF
15 TRBJ2-5 . . TRBV6-6 TGTGCCAGCAGTCTACCCCGATTTCGAATTGAGACCCAGTACTTC CASSLPRFRIETQYF
15 TRBJ2-7 . . TRBV5-6 TGTGCCAGCAGCTTGGGGGGGAGAGGGCTCGACGAGCAGTACTTC CASSLGGRGLDEQYF
12 TRBJ2-1 . . TRBV5-1 TGCGCCAGCAGCCCAGAATACAATGAGCAGTTCTTC CASSPEYNEQFF
19 TRBJ2-4 once . TRBV5-1 TGCGCCAGCAGCTTGGCCAAGATGCGAGGAACACTAGCCAAAAACATTCAGTACTTC CASSLAKMRGTLAKNIQYF
14 TRBJ2-5 . TRBD1 TRBV2 TGTGCCAGCAGTTTCTGGACAGGGCAAGAGACCCAGTACTTC CASSFWTGQETQYF
14 TRBJ2-5 . . TRBV7-8 TGTGCCAGCAGCTTAGAAGTAGGGGTGGAGACCCAGTACTTC CASSLEVGVETQYF
16 TRBJ2-5 . . TRBV19 TGTGCCAGTAGTATAGTATCAGGTGGGGTAGGAGAGACCCAGTACTTC CASSIVSGGVGETQYF
14 TRBJ1-2 . . TRBV19 TGTGCCAGTAGTCCCGGACGGAGCCCCTATGGCTACACCTTC CASSPGRSPYGYTF
15 TRBJ1-2 . . TRBV19 TGTGCCAGTAGTATAGAAACAGGGTCGGTCTATGGCTACACCTTC CASSIETGSVYGYTF
15 TRBJ1-2 . . TRBV6-6 TGTGCCAGCAGTTCCCGGGACCTCACTAACTATGGCTACACCTTC CASSSRDLTNYGYTF
14 TRBJ2-7 . . TRBV29-1 TGCAGCGTTGAAGATCCGCAGGGGCGGTACGAGCAGTACTTC CSVEDPQGRYEQYF
11 TRBJ2-3 . . TRBV27 TGTGCCAGCATCATCACAGATACGCAGTATTTT CASIITDTQYF
15 TRBJ1-5 . . TRBV27 TGTGCCAGCAGGTCGTTGTTTGGGGTGGGTCAGCCCCAGCATTTT CASRSLFGVGQPQHF
15 TRBJ1-1 . . TRBV27 TGTGCCAGCAACCTTGGGGCCGGCAGCCCCACTGAAGCTTTCTTT CASNLGAGSPTEAFF
15 TRBJ2-1 . . TRBV5-1 TGCGCCAGCAGCTTGGTGGACAGCTCCTACAATGAGCAGTTCTTC CASSLVDSSYNEQFF
14 TRBJ2-7 . . TRBV7-6 TGTGCCAGCAGCTTTGGGTCGGGTCCCTACGGGCAGTACTTC CASSFGSGPYGQYF
14 TRBJ2-1 . TRBD2 TRBV10-2 TGCGCCAGCAGTGATGGCGGGAGACGATATGAGCAGTTCTTC CASSDGGRRYEQFF
17 TRBJ2-3 . . TRBV5-1 TGCGCCAGCAGCTTGGAACTAGCCAAGACTAGCACAGATACGCAGTATTTT CASSLELAKTSTDTQYF